A selection of T cell receptor beta chains follows, all from one sample in a study of blood T cell repertoires in COVID-19. Sequenced by immunoSEQ multiplex PCR; TCRdb stores in-frame clones only, minus some. The sample holds 200,000 to 300,000 clones, approximately 85% seen once. Source material: PBMCs or T cells enriched from blood (not recorded which). Receptor source: a woman in her forties or fifties with acute COVID-19. Each CDR3 is given with its conserved first and last residue. The order of the fields is J gene, D gene, clone size, V gene, CDR3 DNA, CDR3 protein. D genes are given only for firm matches. Expanded clones are given a class, and other clones once, few, many or no size at all.

TRBJ1-2 . . TRBV5-6 TGTGCCAGCAGCAATTGGCGGGGAAGCTACACCTTC CASSNWRGSYTF
TRBJ2-2 . . TRBV5-6 TGTGCCAGCAGCTTGACAGGGACCCCCGGGGAGCTGTTTTTT CASSLTGTPGELFF
TRBJ2-3 . . TRBV10-3 TGTGCCATCAGTGGGGGGGGAGGGGGAACAGATACGCAGTATTTT CAISGGGGGTDTQYF
TRBJ1-3 TRBD1 . TRBV30 TGTGCCTGGAAGGGCGACAGGGGGCTAGGAGGAAACACCATATATTTT CAWKGDRGLGGNTIYF
TRBJ2-1 TRBD1 . TRBV6-1 TGTGCCAGCAGTGAATATCAAATGGGGACAGGGGTTAGGAATGAGCAGTTCTTC CASSEYQMGTGVRNEQFF
TRBJ1-4 . once TRBV4-1 TGCGCCAGCAGCCAGTCGGACGGACAAAATGAAAAACTGTTTTTT CASSQSDGQNEKLFF
TRBJ1-1 TRBD1 . TRBV9 TGTGCCAGCAGCGGGGGACAGAACCACACTGAAGCTTTCTTT CASSGGQNHTEAFF
TRBJ1-1 . . TRBV12-3/TRBV12-4 TGTGCCAGCAGCCCCCGTGGCAGGGAAGCTTTCTTT CASSPRGREAFF
TRBJ1-4 . . TRBV30 TGTGCCTGGAAGTTATGGGGCAGGGAAAAACTGTTTTTT CAWKLWGREKLFF
TRBJ1-5 . . TRBV29-1 TGCAGCGTTGGGGGGCCTTCAAGCAATCAGCCCCAGCATTTT CSVGGPSSNQPQHF
TRBJ1-1 . few TRBV6-2/TRBV6-3 TGTGCCAGCAGCCCCAACAGAAATCTTGGAGCTTTCTTT CASSPNRNLGAFF
TRBJ1-5 . . TRBV3-1/TRBV3-2 TGTGCCAGCAGCACCGAGCTTAGCAATCAGCCCCAGCATTTT CASSTELSNQPQHF
TRBJ2-3 . . TRBV6-2/TRBV6-3 TGTGCCAGCAGTCAACAGGGAACTAGCACAGATACGCAGTATTTT CASSQQGTSTDTQYF
TRBJ1-3 . . TRBV5-1 TGCGCCAGCAGCGAACTCCCGGGGGATGGAAACACCATATATTTT CASSELPGDGNTIYF
TRBJ1-1 . . TRBV9 TGTGCCAGCAGCCCTCAGGGGAACACTGAAGCTTTCTTT CASSPQGNTEAFF
TRBJ1-4 TRBD1 . TRBV2 TGTGCCAGCAGTGGGACAGGGACAACTAATGAAAAACTGTTTTTT CASSGTGTTNEKLFF
TRBJ1-1 . . TRBV11-3 TGTGCCAGCAGCTTTAACAGGGCGTCTGAAGCTTTCTTT CASSFNRASEAFF
TRBJ2-1 TRBD1 . TRBV7-8 TGTGCCAGCAGCCGAGGGACAGGGGGCGATGAGCAGTTCTTC CASSRGTGGDEQFF
TRBJ2-1 TRBD1 once TRBV29-1 TGCAGCGTTGAGAGGGGGCCCGACTCCAATGAGCAGTTCTTC CSVERGPDSNEQFF
TRBJ2-7 . . TRBV27 TGTGCCAGCAGTTTAGGGGGTGGGGGACAATTGGGTGAGCAGTACTTC CASSLGGGGQLGEQYF
TRBJ1-4 TRBD1 few TRBV7-2 TGTGCCAGCAGCCCTAGCGAGGGACAGCTAAATGAAAAACTGTTTTTT CASSPSEGQLNEKLFF
TRBJ2-5 TRBD2 . TRBV6-1 TGTGCCAGCAGTGAAGCTAGCGGGGCCCAAGAGACCCAGTACTTC CASSEASGAQETQYF
TRBJ1-1 . few TRBV6-2/TRBV6-3 TGTGCCAGCAGTTACTCAGGGGATCTCACTGAAGCTTTCTTT CASSYSGDLTEAFF
TRBJ2-5 TRBD1 . TRBV10-3 TGTGCCATCAGTACAGGGACAGGAGAGACCCAGTACTTC CAISTGTGETQYF
TRBJ1-6 TRBD1 . TRBV30 TGTGCCTGGAGTGCCGGGACAGGGGGCGGAAATTCACCCCTCCACTTT CAWSAGTGGGNSPLHF
TRBJ2-7 TRBD2 . TRBV9 TGTGCCAGCAGCGTAGCCCCGGGGGGTTACGAGCAGTACTTC CASSVAPGGYEQYF
TRBJ2-2 . . TRBV7-2 TGTGCCAGCAGCGGTACATGGAACACCGGGGAGCTGTTTTTT CASSGTWNTGELFF
TRBJ2-7 . . TRBV9 TGTGCCAGCAGCGTAAGGAGGGATCCAACTACATCCGAGCAGTACTTC CASSVRRDPTTSEQYF
TRBJ2-1 TRBD2 . TRBV3-1/TRBV3-2 TGTGCCAGCAGCCAAGTTTCTATGTCTTTACGACTAGCGGAATACAATGAGCAGTTCTTC CASSQVSMSLRLAEYNEQFF
TRBJ2-1 TRBD2 once TRBV9 TGTGCCAGCAGCGTAGGGACTAGCGGGGGGCTTTGGCTTGAGAATGAGCAGTTCTTC CASSVGTSGGLWLENEQFF
TRBJ1-1 TRBD1 . TRBV6-2/TRBV6-3 TGTGCCAGCAGTCTCGACAGGGTAACAGCTTTCTTT CASSLDRVTAFF
TRBJ1-2 . . TRBV4-2 TGTGCCAGCAGCCAAGATCGGGGCGAAGGGAGGTTTGGCTACACCTTC CASSQDRGEGRFGYTF
TRBJ1-5 TRBD1 . TRBV27 TGTGCCAGCAGGGCCGGGACAGGGGAAAATCAGCCCCAGCATTTT CASRAGTGENQPQHF
TRBJ1-6 TRBD1 . TRBV2 TGTGCCAGCAGTGTAGGACAGGGACATTCACCCCTCCACTTT CASSVGQGHSPLHF
TRBJ1-2 . . TRBV21-1 TGTGCCAGCAGCAGTGGACAGGGGCGCGATAATGGCTACACCTTC CASSSGQGRDNGYTF
TRBJ2-3 TRBD2 once TRBV30 TGTGCCTTAAGACTAGCGGGCACAGATACGCAGTATTTT CALRLAGTDTQYF
TRBJ2-1 TRBD1 . TRBV30 TGTGCCTGGAGTGTCGGCGGACAGGCTCAGGAGCAGTTCTTC CAWSVGGQAQEQFF
TRBJ2-5 TRBD2 . TRBV11-3 TGTGCCAGCAGCTTAGGGACTAGCGGGGCCCAGTACTTC CASSLGTSGAQYF
TRBJ1-2 TRBD1 . TRBV6-6 TGTGCCAGCAGTCGAGCCTCGACAGGGAACATCTATGGCTACACCTTC CASSRASTGNIYGYTF
TRBJ1-4 TRBD1 . TRBV27 TGTGCCAGCAGCCTGGACAGGGGGGGTTTTGAAAAACTGTTTTTT CASSLDRGGFEKLFF
TRBJ2-7 TRBD2 many TRBV11-2 TGTGCCAGCAGCTTAGGCGGGGGATCCTACGAGCAGTACTTC CASSLGGGSYEQYF
TRBJ1-2 . . TRBV5-4 TGTGCCAGCAGCTTGGTGACAGAGAACTATGGCTACACCTTC CASSLVTENYGYTF
TRBJ1-1 TRBD1 . TRBV7-8 TGTGCCAGCAGCGCACGAGGGGGCGGGAACACTGAAGCTTTCTTT CASSARGGGNTEAFF
TRBJ1-1 . . TRBV10-3 TGTGCCATCAGTGAACCGACAGCCTTGAACACTGAAGCTTTCTTT CAISEPTALNTEAFF
TRBJ1-1 TRBD1 . TRBV18 TGTGCCAGCTCAGGGACAGCGAACACTGAAGCTTTCTTT CASSGTANTEAFF
TRBJ1-2 TRBD1 . TRBV15 TGTGCCACCAGCGGTGGGACAGGGGGCGGCGATGGCTACACCTTC CATSGGTGGGDGYTF
TRBJ1-1 . . TRBV5-4 TGTGCCAGCAGCTTGGAACAGGTGAACACTGAAGCTTTCTTT CASSLEQVNTEAFF
TRBJ1-1 TRBD1 . TRBV5-1 TGCGCCAGCAGCCGTGACAGGGGATTAGGAGAAGAAGCTTTCTTT CASSRDRGLGEEAFF
TRBJ1-3 . . TRBV21-1 TGTGCCAGCAGCTCCGGACAGGACTCTGGAAACACCATATATTTT CASSSGQDSGNTIYF
TRBJ1-1 TRBD1 . TRBV19 TGTGCCACCACCCTCGGGACAGGGCGAGGGAACACTGAAGCTTTCTTT CATTLGTGRGNTEAFF
TRBJ1-5 TRBD1 . TRBV5-5 TGTGCCAGCAGCCAAACAGGGGTTCAGCCCCAGCATTTT CASSQTGVQPQHF